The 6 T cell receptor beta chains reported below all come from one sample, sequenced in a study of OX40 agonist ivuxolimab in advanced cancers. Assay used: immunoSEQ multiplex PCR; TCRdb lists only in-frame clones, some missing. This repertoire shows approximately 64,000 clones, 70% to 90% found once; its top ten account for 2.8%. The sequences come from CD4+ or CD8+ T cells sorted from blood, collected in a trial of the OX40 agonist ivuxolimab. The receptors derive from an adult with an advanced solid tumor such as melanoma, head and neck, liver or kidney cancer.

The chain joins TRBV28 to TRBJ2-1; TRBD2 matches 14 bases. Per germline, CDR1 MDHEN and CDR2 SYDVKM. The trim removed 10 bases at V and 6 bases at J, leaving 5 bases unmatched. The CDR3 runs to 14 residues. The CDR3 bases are TGTGCCACCGAGGGGACTAGCGGGGGCAATGAGCAGTTCTTC. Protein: CATEGTSGGNEQFF. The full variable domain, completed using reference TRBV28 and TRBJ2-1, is DVKVTQSSRYLVKRTGEKVFLECVQDMDHENMFWYRQDPGLGLRLIYFSYDVKMKEKGDIPEGYSVSREKKERFSLILESASTNQTSMYLCATEGTSGGNEQFFGPGTRLTVL.

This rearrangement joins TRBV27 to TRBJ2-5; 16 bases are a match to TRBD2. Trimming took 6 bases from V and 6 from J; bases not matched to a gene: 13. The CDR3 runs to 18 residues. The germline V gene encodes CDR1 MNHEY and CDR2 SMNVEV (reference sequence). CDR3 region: CASRTSGLAGGRVKTQYF. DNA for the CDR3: TGTGCCAGCAGGACTTCGGGACTAGCGGGGGGGCGGGTCAAGACCCAGTACTTC.

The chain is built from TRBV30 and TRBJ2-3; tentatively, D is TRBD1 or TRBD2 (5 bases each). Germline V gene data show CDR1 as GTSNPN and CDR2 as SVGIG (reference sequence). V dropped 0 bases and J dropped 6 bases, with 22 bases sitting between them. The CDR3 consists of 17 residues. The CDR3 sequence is CAWSVRGPGRITDTQYF. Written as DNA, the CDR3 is TGTGCCTGGAGTGTAAGGGGCCCGGGACGTATAACGGATACGCAGTATTTT. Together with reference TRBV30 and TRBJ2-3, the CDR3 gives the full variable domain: SQTIHQWPATLVQPVGSPLSLECTVEGTSNPNLYWYRQAAGRGLQLLFYSVGIGQISSEVPQNLSASRPQDRQFILSSKKLLLSDSGFYLCAWSVRGPGRITDTQYFGPGTRLTVL.

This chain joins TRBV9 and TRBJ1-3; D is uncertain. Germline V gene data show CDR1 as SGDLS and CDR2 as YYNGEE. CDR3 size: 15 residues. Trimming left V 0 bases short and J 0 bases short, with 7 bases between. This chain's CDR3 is CASSVGVGSGNTIYF. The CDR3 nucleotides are TGTGCCAGCAGCGTAGGCGTTGGCTCTGGAAACACCATATATTTT.

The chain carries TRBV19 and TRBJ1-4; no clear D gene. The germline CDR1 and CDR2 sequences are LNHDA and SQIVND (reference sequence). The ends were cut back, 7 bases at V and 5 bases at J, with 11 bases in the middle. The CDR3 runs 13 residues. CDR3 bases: TGTGCCAGTACTGGCAGCCTAAATGAAAAACTGTTTTTT. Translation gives CASTGSLNEKLFF. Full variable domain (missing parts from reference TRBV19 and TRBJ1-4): DGGITQSPKYLFRKEGQNVTLSCEQNLNHDAMYWYRQDPGQGLRLIYYSQIVNDFQKGDIAEGYSVSREKKESFPLTVTSAQKNPTAFYLCASTGSLNEKLFFGSGTQLSVL.

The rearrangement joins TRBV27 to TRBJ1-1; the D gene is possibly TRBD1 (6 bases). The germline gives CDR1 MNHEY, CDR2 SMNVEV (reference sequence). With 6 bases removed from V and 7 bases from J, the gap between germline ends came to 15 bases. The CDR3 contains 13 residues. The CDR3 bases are TGTGCCAGCAGACCACAGGGTTTGGGTGAAGCTTTCTTT. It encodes CASRPQGLGEAFF.